This T cell receptor beta chain was sequenced for a study of post-analysis software for immune sequencing data (dated by TCRdb to about 2015). Context from the whole study: Disease courses on record covered relapsing-remitting, secondary progressive and progressive-relapsing multiple sclerosis, though some patients had no subtype annotation. The patient repertoires were set against roughly eleven previously published healthy control repertoires from donors whose ages ranged from 6 to 25 years. A subset of samples was prepared in parallel using single-end sample barcoding, then pooled and co-amplified after Illumina adapter ligation.

In the case of this clonotype: Its antigen is still unknown. Nothing much larger sits one base from this clone, and base qualities are not available.

The investigation overall reported the following: Multiple sclerosis patients had significantly lower normalized Chao1 diversity than controls, a result that suggests substantial peripheral T-cell clonal expansion. Four to six TRBV segments, including TRBV5-6, TRBV5-1 and TRBV20-1, were significantly more frequent in patients than controls. Strong co-clustering of samples prepared in the same batch was shown by direct clustering with F measure, prompting a batch-effect correction. The multiple sclerosis patient group was slightly younger than the control group.

To demonstrate the VDJtools post-analysis software, the study profiled TCR beta repertoires from the peripheral blood of approximately twelve young patients with multiple sclerosis. The multiple sclerosis patients were children and adolescents ranging in age from roughly 6 to 15 years. Measured from the cysteine to the phenylalanine, the CDR3 is 14 residues long. Only CDR3 DNA remains: 42 bases, in frame from the first base. The germline V gene sets CDR1 to SNHLY and CDR2 to FYNNEI. V trim: 2 bases; J trim: 5 bases; unmatched bases: 1. Library construction relied on PCR. The reads were generated on an Illumina HiSeq 2500. Unique molecular identifiers were incorporated into TCR beta cDNA libraries to reduce PCR and sequencing biases. Per 1 to 10 million input T cells, some 500,000 cDNA molecules were obtained, such that each molecule approximated one T cell. The patient libraries were prepared and sequenced using the same protocol as the earlier healthy control dataset. Samples belonging to the same batch were prepared together, multiplexed and sequenced on a shared HiSeq lane. Turning to the authors' computational methods: Raw barcoded reads were processed with MIGEC, discarding single-read molecular identifier groups before consensus assembly and CDR3 extraction. VDJtools was used for post-analysis of the clonotype tables, and diversity was normalized by down-sampling every dataset to the size of the smallest sample. In repertoire overlap clustering, CDR3 amino acid sequences, but not nucleotide sequences, were matched to correct batch-related cross-sample contamination. TCRdb passed the public sequencing reads through fastp at Q25 and MiXCR, retaining productive beta sequences. One record per CDR3 amino acid sequence lists the most common genes and DNA. Here the V and J calls rest on TCRdb's processing, not on the authors' analysis. The sample table lists about 540,000 distinct CDR3 sequences, around 36% of them with a count of one. The ten most abundant clones make up around 6.1% of the sample.

The chain couples TRBV2 to TRBJ1-4; the junction holds 8 bases that match TRBD1. Sequencing was done on a sample of blood. This sequence originates from a girl between 2 and 17 years old with multiple sclerosis. For the CDR3, the sequence is CASSEQGANEKLFF. In nucleotide form, the sequence is TGTGCCAGCAGTGAACAGGGGGCGAATGAAAAACTGTTTTTT.